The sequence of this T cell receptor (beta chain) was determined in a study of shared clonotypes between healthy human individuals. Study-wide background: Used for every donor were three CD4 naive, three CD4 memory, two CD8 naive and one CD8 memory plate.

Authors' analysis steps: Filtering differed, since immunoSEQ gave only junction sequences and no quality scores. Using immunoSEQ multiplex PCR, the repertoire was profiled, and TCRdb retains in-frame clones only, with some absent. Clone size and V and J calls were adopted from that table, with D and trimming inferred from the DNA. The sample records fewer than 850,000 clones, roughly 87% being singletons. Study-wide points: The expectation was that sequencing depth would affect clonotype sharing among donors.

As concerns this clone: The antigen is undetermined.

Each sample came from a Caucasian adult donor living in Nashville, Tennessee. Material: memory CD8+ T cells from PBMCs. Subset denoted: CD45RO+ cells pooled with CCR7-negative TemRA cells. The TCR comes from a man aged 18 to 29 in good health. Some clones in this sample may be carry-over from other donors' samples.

CDR3 region: CASSIGSGRLNEQFF. The CDR3 DNA is TGTGCCAGTAGTATCGGTAGCGGGAGGTTGAATGAGCAGTTCTTC. V and J are TRBV19 and TRBJ2-1; 10 bases agree with TRBD2. Germline trimming cut 3 bases from V and 7 bases from J; bases unmatched to any gene: 6. In germline, CDR1 is LNHDA, CDR2 SQIVND (reference sequence). The CDR3 runs 15 residues.